This T cell receptor beta chain was sequenced for a study of T cell repertoires in cytomegalovirus infection. Study context: A matching HLA type, together with CMV infection, was signaled by public TCR beta signatures.

TCRdb fed the reads into MiXCR, producing one record per CDR3 protein. This sample has approximately 730,000 distinct CDR3 sequences; roughly 33% occur once, and the top ten carry 15% to 20%. Trimming stripped 5 bases from V and 7 bases from J, with 15 bases between. Germline-derived CDR1 and CDR2 are SGHVS and FQNEAQ. The CDR3 loop spans 14 amino acids. This clonotype was picked up a small number of times. Its antigen is undetermined. The source is a human donor in good health (CMV status not recorded). Some clones in this sample may be carry-over from other donors' samples. The starting material was cultured PBMCs, obtained from culture after CMV antigen stimulation. This chain connects TRBV7-8 to TRBJ2-4; tentatively, D is TRBD2 (6 bases). The CDR3 reads CASSVGLPPNIQYF. The CDR3 nucleotides read TGTGCCAGCAGCGTGGGACTGCCCCCGAACATTCAGTACTTC.